This entry lists 20 T cell receptor beta chains sequenced from one sample in a study of T cells after yellow fever vaccination. From the 5' RACE reads, TCRdb called clonotypes with MiXCR, one entry per CDR3 protein. The top ten hold 3.2% of the sample, which has 340,000 or so distinct CDR3 sequences, roughly an eighth seen once. Here the sequenced sample was CD4+ T cells sorted from PBMCs, taken 15 days after the yellow fever booster vaccination. The source of these receptors is a man between 18 and 29 years old who received the YFV17D yellow fever vaccine.

This chain uses TRBV6-5 with TRBJ1-3; TRBD1 agrees at 10 bases. The J segment lost 3 bases and the V segment lost 5 bases, leaving 7 bases of the junction unmatched. This CDR3 region has 16 residues. CDR1 MNHEY and CDR2 SVGAGI come from the germline V gene. This chain's CDR3 is CASSISGQGNGNTIYF. DNA of the CDR3: TGTGCCAGCAGTATTTCGGGACAGGGGAATGGAAACACCATATATTTT.

Notes on this clonotype: A read error may produce the germline difference seen at one junction end. Here the CDR3 reads CVSSPLGGHDYGYTF. DNA for the CDR3: TGCGTCAGCAGCCCCCTGGGGGGGCATGACTATGGCTACACCTTC. The J gene is TRBJ1-2, the V gene TRBV4-3; D is possibly TRBD1 (6 bases). Per the germline V gene, CDR1 is LGHNA and CDR2 is YSLEER. This CDR3 has 15 residues.

This clonotype was counted a single time. The gene calls are TRBV4-3 and TRBJ1-1; D is unclear. The germline gives CDR1 LGHNA, CDR2 YSLEER. Trimming removed 4 bases at V and 8 bases at J, with 17 bases between. The CDR3 consists of 14 residues. CDR3 DNA sequence: TGCGCCAGCAGCCGAGATACTGGCTTGGGGGAAGCTTTCTTT. Translating gives CASSRDTGLGEAFF.

This CDR3 reads CASSFDRGSTGELFF. The CDR3 bases are TGTGCCAGCAGTTTCGACAGGGGATCCACCGGGGAGCTGTTTTTT. The chain carries TRBV7-2 and TRBJ2-2; TRBD1 agrees at 8 bases. Germline loops: CDR1 SGHTA, CDR2 FQGNSA. V dropped 6 bases and J dropped 4; count of bases not matched to a gene: 7. This CDR3 is built from 15 residues.

Only a few counts were recorded for this clonotype. The chain joins TRBV7-2 to TRBJ1-1, with unresolved D. Germline V CDR1 and CDR2: SGHTA, FQGNSA. The CDR3 has 12 residues. V was cut by 6 bases and J by 1 base, with 6 bases left in between. CDR3 nucleotides: TGTGCCAGCAGGCAGGAGAACACTGAAGCTTTCTTT. Translating gives CASRQENTEAFF.

This clonotype was found a few times. The rearrangement joins TRBV6-5 to TRBJ1-2; the D gene is possibly TRBD1 (5 bases). Germline CDR1 reads MNHEY; CDR2 reads SVGAGI. This CDR3 contains 13 residues. V lost 2 bases and J 6 bases, leaving 10 bases between the germline ends. CDR3 residues: CASSYGGIDGYTF. CDR3 DNA: TGTGCCAGCAGTTACGGGGGAATCGATGGCTACACCTTC.

This clonotype occurred a few times. J is TRBJ2-2 and V is TRBV7-3; D unresolved. Between the trimmed V and J ends, which lost 0 bases and 2 bases, there was a span of 4 bases. CDR3 length: 14 residues. Per the germline V gene, CDR1 is SGHTA and CDR2 is FQGTGA. The CDR3 region has the DNA TGTGCCAGCAGCTTAACCCTAAACACCGGGGAGCTGTTTTTT. Its translation is CASSLTLNTGELFF.

The rearrangement links TRBV20-1 to TRBJ1-5, with TRBD1 matching 7 bases. Germline V gene data show CDR1 as DFQATT and CDR2 as SNEGSKA (reference sequence). The CDR3 runs 13 residues. Losses at the gene ends were 5 bases for V and 4 bases for J; bases not matched to a gene: 5. As DNA, the CDR3 is TGCAGTGCTTGGGACAGATTAAATCAGCCCCAGCATTTT. Translated, it gives CSAWDRLNQPQHF.

Points on this clonotype: The junction shows a germline mismatch at one end, possibly a read error. This sequence joins TRBV7-6 and TRBJ2-2; 9 bases align to TRBD1. In germline, CDR1 is SGHVS, CDR2 FNYEAQ. This CDR3 has 14 residues. The CDR3 protein is CAGRQGANTGELFF. CDR3 DNA: TGTGCCGGCAGACAGGGGGCGAACACCGGGGAGCTGTTTTTT.

This clonotype was observed a few times. This sequence joins TRBV12-3 or TRBV12-4 and TRBJ1-6, with 8 positions matching TRBD1. The V segment lost 6 bases and the J segment 14 bases; nucleotides outside the gene matches: 6. This CDR3 spans 12 amino acids. CDR3 amino acids: CASRDRALALHF. In DNA, the CDR3 is TGTGCCAGCAGGGACAGGGCCTTGGCCCTCCACTTT.

This clonotype appeared many times. CDR3 residues: CASSTSGGADTQYF. In DNA, the CDR3 is TGTGCCAGCAGTACTAGCGGGGGAGCAGATACGCAGTATTTT. This chain connects TRBV12-3 or TRBV12-4 to TRBJ2-3; the match to TRBD2 covers 11 bases. This CDR3 contains 14 residues. V was pared by 5 bases and J by 4 bases, with 2 bases of the junction left unmatched.

This sequence joins TRBV3-1 and TRBJ2-5, with TRBD2 matching over 7 bases. V dropped 3 bases and J dropped 3; count of bases not matched to a gene: 7. The CDR3 is made up of 15 amino acids. The germline CDR1 and CDR2 sequences are LGHDT and YNNKEL (reference sequence). The CDR3 bases are TGTGCCAGCAGCCACTTCGGGACTATTAAAGAGACCCAGTACTTC. As protein: CASSHFGTIKETQYF.

The chain is built from TRBV29-1 and TRBJ1-1; unclear D gene. CDR3 length equals 14 residues. Germline V CDR1 and CDR2: SQVTM, ANQGSEA. V was trimmed by 3 bases and J by 3 bases, leaving 14 bases between them. The CDR3 bases are TGCAGCGTTGAGAATCCACCTCTAGACACTGAAGCTTTCTTT. Its protein product is CSVENPPLDTEAFF.

The genes are TRBV18 and TRBJ2-2; 7 positions match TRBD1. V lost 2 bases to trimming and J lost 3 bases; unmatched junction nucleotides: 3. CDR3 length: 15 residues. Germline V lookup: CDR1 KGHSH, CDR2 LQKENI. The CDR3 sequence is CASSPYRGHTGELFF. In DNA form, the CDR3 reads TGTGCCAGCTCACCATACAGGGGCCACACCGGGGAGCTGTTTTTT.

This clonotype was detected only a few times. V gene TRBV5-1 combines with J gene TRBJ2-2; D is uncertain. CDR3 length equals 14 residues. Trimming removed 3 bases at V and 4 bases at J, with 10 bases between. Germline V gene lookup returns CDR1 SGHRS and CDR2 YFSETQ. For the CDR3, the DNA is TGCGCCAGCAGCTCAGACCCTGGCACCGGGGAGCTGTTTTTT. It is translated as CASSSDPGTGELFF.

This clonotype has more than one count but fewer than ten. V and J are TRBV11-1 and TRBJ2-3; tentative D call: TRBD1 (6 bases). Germline CDR1 and CDR2: SGHAT and FQDESV (reference sequence). Trimming took 5 bases from V and 2 from J, leaving 14 bases between them. There are 15 residues in the CDR3. The CDR3 loop is CASSPSYRATDTQYF. DNA for the CDR3: TGTGCCAGCAGCCCAAGTTACAGGGCCACAGATACGCAGTATTTT.

This clonotype was recorded many times. The J gene is TRBJ1-1, the V gene TRBV5-5; D unclear. Trimming shortened V by 0 bases and J by 7 bases, and 13 bases separated the two germline ends. Germline loops: CDR1 SGHKS, CDR2 YYEKEE (reference sequence). CDR3 length: 14 residues. For the CDR3, the DNA is TGTGCCAGCAGCTTGGAATCCCCAGGCGTTGAAGCTTTCTTT. Translating gives CASSLESPGVEAFF.

V and J are TRBV10-3 and TRBJ2-5, with D maybe TRBD1 (5 bases). The CDR3 is made up of 14 amino acids. From germline, CDR1 is ENHRY and CDR2 SYGVKD. Trimming took off 3 bases at V and 9 bases at J, with 17 bases between the two ends. As DNA, the CDR3 is TGTGCCATCAGTGATGCTAGGGGCTCTGGCGCCCAGTACTTC. Its protein product is CAISDARGSGAQYF.

The chain couples TRBV18 to TRBJ1-2; D possibly corresponds to TRBD1 (6 bases). CDR1 is KGHSH and CDR2 is LQKENI in the germline V gene. Between the trimmed V and J ends, which lost 2 bases and 6 bases, there was a span of 7 bases. The CDR3 totals 12 residues. The CDR3 loop is CASSPTGNGYTF. In DNA, the CDR3 is TGTGCCAGCTCACCAACAGGGAATGGCTACACCTTC.

The chain joins TRBV6-5 to TRBJ1-6, with D possibly being TRBD1 (6 bases). The CDR3 contains 14 residues. The ends were cut back, 6 bases at V and 10 bases at J, with 16 bases in the middle. CDR1 is MNHEY, CDR2 SVGAGI, per germline. The CDR3 bases are TGTGCCAGCAGGCTACAGGGACGTCGGTCACCCCTCCACTTT. This gives the protein CASRLQGRRSPLHF.